This T cell receptor beta chain was found in a study of blood T cell repertoires in COVID-19 (dated by TCRdb to the early 2020s). The study in broad terms: Samples covering the acute and convalescent phases of COVID-19 were provided by collaborators in the United States, Italy and Spain. The material from the prospective study consisted of cDNA or gDNA derived from T cells, B-cell-depleted T cells, or PBMCs. The dataset comprised deeply sampled blood TCRbeta repertoires from subjects exposed to, actively infected with, or recovered from COVID-19. A freely available public database, intended as a resource for researchers studying the immune response to SARS-CoV-2, is where the repertoires were released. The samples were drawn from the first 160 participants of the ongoing ImmuneRACE study and from 1,254 subjects provided by 6 global collaborators. Nearly every sample came with metadata listing a de-identified subject ID, COVID-19 status, age in years and sex. Where available, HLA class I and class II types were obtained from metadata supplied by the sample provider rather than from assay-based typing. The paper's findings and limits, for the study overall: How much clinical and demographic metadata was included differed by source and by participant, and the metadata was provided uncurated.

The count of this clone is one. What antigen it recognizes has not been identified. No quality values exist for individual bases; no much larger clone is one base distant. TCRbeta CDR3 regions were amplified from genomic DNA using the immunoSEQ Assay, a bias-controlled multiplex PCR. The paper's data handling went like this. Within the assay, amplification of reference gene primers was used to estimate how many nucleated cells each sample contained. To quantify the absolute abundance of each unique TCRbeta CDR3 rearrangement, sequence reads were collapsed and filtered. For each sample, productive Simpson clonality was calculated as the square root of Simpson's diversity index over productive rearrangements. TCRdb carries this immuneACCESS record with in-frame sequences only. Its versions omit some clonotypes, under half of them owing to an unresolved V gene in the studies checked, with the rest unexplained. V, J and clone size are taken as reported in that table, and D and trimming were inferred from the DNA itself. The sample table contains 95,000 to 100,000 clones; only one count was recorded for about 90% of them. The top ten constitute 17% of the sample.

Each collaborating institution followed its own protocols to collect whole blood in K2EDTA tubes. Collaborator samples were shipped for TCRbeta analysis as frozen whole blood, isolated PBMCs, or DNA extracted from either sample type. Counted from cysteine to phenylalanine, this CDR3 has 14 amino acids. The only DNA kept is the CDR3, 42 bases in frame from the first base. V sheds 0 bases and J sheds 8 bases, leaving 13 bases between their ends. The germline V gene yields MNHEY for CDR1 and SVGAGI for CDR2. The TCR was taken from a man aged 50 to 59 with acute or convalescent COVID-19. The V and J genes are TRBV6-5 and TRBJ1-1, with the D gene not confidently named. The sequencing input was peripheral blood. The DNA sequence follows: TGTGCCAGCAGTTACTCAGGAAGGAGTGAAGAAGCTTTCTTT. The resulting protein is CASSYSGRSEEAFF.